These 6 T cell receptor beta chains were all obtained from the same sample, sequenced in a study of T cell responses to AZD1222 COVID-19 vaccine. Some clones are missing from TCRdb's copy, which holds only in-frame ones; the method was immunoSEQ multiplex PCR. The sample lists about 190,000 clones; approximately 87% were seen once. This material consisted of peripheral blood, taken on day 0 of MenACWY control vaccination. Receptor source: an adult in good health.

V usage is TRBV7-9 and J usage is TRBJ2-5, with D possibly matching TRBD1 (6 bases). The CDR3 loop spans 16 amino acids. CDR1 is SEHNR, CDR2 FQNEAQ, per germline (reference sequence). The germline V and J ends were trimmed by 5 bases and 3 bases, with 19 bases remaining between them. The CDR3 here is CASSPGQQSVEETQYF. The CDR3 DNA reads TGTGCCAGCAGCCCAGGACAGCAATCCGTCGAAGAGACCCAGTACTTC.

This chain joins TRBV7-3 and TRBJ2-3, with 8 bases lining up with TRBD2. V was clipped by 5 bases and J by 3 bases; unmatched bases: 10. In germline, CDR1 is SGHTA, CDR2 FQGTGA. CDR3 length: 16 amino acids. The CDR3 is CASSVGLAVGTDTQYF. CDR3 bases: TGTGCCAGCAGCGTCGGACTAGCAGTTGGTACAGATACGCAGTATTTT.

The chain is built from TRBV6-2 or TRBV6-3 and TRBJ1-6; 9 positions agree with TRBD1. The CDR3 is made up of 17 amino acids. J gave up 3 bases and V 0 bases, and 3 bases lay outside the gene matches. The germline gives CDR1 MNHEY, CDR2 SVGEGT. The CDR3 nucleotides are TGTGCCAGCAGTTACTCGGAGGGACAGGGCTATAATTCACCCCTCCACTTT. Its protein is CASSYSEGQGYNSPLHF.

With regard to this clone: Other DNA sequences in the sample encode the same CDR3. The rearrangement uses TRBV10-3 and TRBJ1-5; tentatively, D is TRBD1 (5 bases). This CDR3 is built from 14 residues. Germline-derived CDR1 and CDR2 are ENHRY and SYGVKD. Deletions cut 2 bases from V and 4 bases from J, with 9 bases between. CDR3 protein: CAISEGQGNQPQHF. The CDR3 DNA is TGTGCCATCAGTGAGGGGCAGGGTAATCAGCCCCAGCATTTT.

The chain uses TRBV5-1 and TRBJ2-1; possibly TRBD1 for D (5 bases). CDR1 and CDR2 from the germline V gene are SGHRS and YFSETQ. Between the trimmed V and J ends, which lost 5 bases and 7 bases, there was a span of 10 bases. This CDR3 is built from 12 residues. The chain's CDR3 is CASSQGANEQFF. The CDR3 coding sequence is TGCGCCAGCAGTCAAGGGGCGAATGAGCAGTTCTTC. Using reference TRBV5-1 and TRBJ2-1 for the parts outside the CDR3, the full variable domain is KAGVTQTPRYLIKTRGQQVTLSCSPISGHRSVSWYQQTPGQGLQFLFEYFSETQRNKGNFPGRFSGRQFSNSRSEMNVSTLELGDSALYLCASSQGANEQFFGPGTRLTVL.

The V gene is TRBV6-6, the J gene TRBJ1-2; no reliable D call. V was cut by 5 bases and J by 1 base, with 11 bases left in between. Per the germline V gene, CDR1 is MNHNY and CDR2 is SVGAGI (reference sequence). CDR3 length: 14 amino acids. The CDR3 reads CASSGENLNYGYTF. The CDR3 region has the DNA TGTGCCAGCAGTGGGGAGAACCTTAACTATGGCTACACCTTC.